This TCR beta chain was retrieved from a study of long-term antiretroviral therapy in people with HIV. Worth noting for this clone: Its antigen is unidentified.

Study-wide points: Versus controls, repertoires in people with HIV had narrower CDR3 length ranges. ART adherence, viral resistance and therapy changes were not recorded. Diversity increased after ART yet remained lower than in transplant donor controls. Repertoire dominance by clones expanded before ART was seen at all time points.

Run at survey level, the immunoSEQ assay was version v3.0. TCRdb keeps only in-frame clones here, not all; method: immunoSEQ multiplex PCR. This table has around 36,000 clones, roughly 74% appearing once. The TCR comes from a man aged 45 to 65 with HIV. This material consisted of unsorted PBMCs, taken 3 years after starting antiretroviral therapy.

CDR3: CASSFTLAEGQETQYF. CDR3 coding DNA: TGCGCCAGCAGCTTCACTCTAGCGGAGGGACAAGAGACCCAGTACTTC. The V call is TRBV5-1, the J call TRBJ2-5; TRBD2 aligns across 7 bases. CDR3 length: 16 residues. CDR1 is SGHRS, CDR2 YFSETQ, per germline. With V trimmed by 2 bases and J by 2 bases, 9 bases remained unmatched.